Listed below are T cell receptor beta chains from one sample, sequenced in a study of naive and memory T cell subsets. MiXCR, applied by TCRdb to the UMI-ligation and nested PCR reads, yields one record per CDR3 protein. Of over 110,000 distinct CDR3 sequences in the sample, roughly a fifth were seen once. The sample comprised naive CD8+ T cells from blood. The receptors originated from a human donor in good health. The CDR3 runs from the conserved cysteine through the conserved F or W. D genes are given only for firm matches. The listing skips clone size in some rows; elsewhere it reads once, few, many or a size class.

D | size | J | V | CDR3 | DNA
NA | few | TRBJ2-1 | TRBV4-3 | CASSQVGAGNEQFF | TGCGCCAGCAGCCAAGTTGGGGCGGGGAATGAGCAGTTCTTC
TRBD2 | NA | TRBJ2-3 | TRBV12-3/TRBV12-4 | CASSPGSGSSDTQYF | TGTGCCAGCAGTCCTGGTAGCGGGAGCAGTGATACGCAGTATTTT
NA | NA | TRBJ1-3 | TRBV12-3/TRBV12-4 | CASSQILGYSGNTIYF | TGTGCCAGCAGCCAAATCCTGGGGTACTCTGGAAACACCATATATTTT
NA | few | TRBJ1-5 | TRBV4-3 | CASSQDLETEGVDQPQHF | TGCGCCAGCAGCCAAGATTTAGAAACAGAGGGGGTGGATCAGCCCCAGCATTTT
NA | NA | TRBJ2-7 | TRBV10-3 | CATGTNIYEQYF | TGTGCCACAGGGACAAATATCTACGAGCAGTACTTC
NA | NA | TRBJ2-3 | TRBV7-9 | CASSSPGISTDTQYF | TGTGCCAGCAGCTCCCCAGGTATTAGCACAGATACGCAGTATTTT
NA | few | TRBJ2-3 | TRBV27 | CASSQRWSADTQYF | TGTGCCAGCAGCCAGCGGTGGAGCGCAGATACGCAGTATTTT
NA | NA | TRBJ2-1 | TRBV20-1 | CSALGTDFYEQFF | TGCAGTGCTCTCGGGACGGATTTCTATGAGCAGTTCTTC
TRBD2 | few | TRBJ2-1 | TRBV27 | CASSFGTSNFLYF | TGTGCCAGCAGTTTTGGGACTAGTAATTTCCTCTACTTC
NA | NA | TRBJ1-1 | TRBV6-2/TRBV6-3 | CASSYAGGLDTEAFF | TGTGCCAGCAGTTACGCGGGGGGTCTAGACACTGAAGCTTTCTTT
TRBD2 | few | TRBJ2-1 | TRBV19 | CATNDLAGRDEQFF | TGTGCCACAAACGACCTAGCGGGAAGGGATGAGCAGTTCTTC
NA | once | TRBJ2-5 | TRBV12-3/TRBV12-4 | CASSFPHPNVGDNQETQYF | TGTGCCAGCAGTTTCCCCCACCCGAATGTCGGGGATAACCAAGAGACCCAGTACTTC
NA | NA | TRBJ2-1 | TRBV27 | CASSLDVGGNEQFF | TGTGCCAGCAGTCTTGACGTGGGCGGGAATGAGCAGTTCTTC
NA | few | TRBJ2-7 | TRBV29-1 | CSVDIGLGSYEQYF | TGCAGCGTTGACATAGGGCTCGGGTCCTACGAGCAGTACTTC
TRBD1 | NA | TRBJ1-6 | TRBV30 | CAWSAGQANSPLHF | TGTGCCTGGAGTGCAGGACAGGCCAATTCACCCCTCCACTTT
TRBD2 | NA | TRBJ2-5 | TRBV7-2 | CASSGEAGVAETQYF | TGTGCCAGCAGCGGTGAAGCGGGAGTGGCAGAGACCCAGTACTTC
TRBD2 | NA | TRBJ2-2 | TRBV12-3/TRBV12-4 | CASSFLGLAGGQGTGELFF | TGTGCCAGCAGTTTTTTAGGACTAGCGGGAGGACAAGGCACCGGGGAGCTGTTTTTT
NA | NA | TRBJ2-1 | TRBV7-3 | CASSLNGGNEQFF | TGTGCCAGCAGCTTAAACGGGGGCAATGAGCAGTTCTTC
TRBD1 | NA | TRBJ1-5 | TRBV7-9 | CASSLTGGQQPQHF | TGTGCCAGCAGCTTGACAGGGGGCCAGCAGCCCCAGCATTTT
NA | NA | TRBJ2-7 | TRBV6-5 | CASSYSGESGQYF | TGTGCCAGCAGTTACTCGGGAGAGTCTGGGCAGTACTTC
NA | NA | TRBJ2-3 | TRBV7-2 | CASSLALASTDTQYF | TGTGCCAGCAGCTTAGCTCTAGCAAGCACAGATACGCAGTATTTT
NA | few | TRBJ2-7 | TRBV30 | CAWSVQVRNYEQYF | TGTGCCTGGAGTGTACAGGTTCGGAACTACGAGCAGTACTTC
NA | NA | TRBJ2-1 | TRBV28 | CASSFSGSPYYNEQFF | TGTGCCAGCAGTTTTTCCGGGAGTCCCTACTACAATGAGCAGTTCTTC
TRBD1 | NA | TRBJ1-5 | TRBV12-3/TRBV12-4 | CASSSDREKDQPQHF | TGTGCCAGCAGTTCGGACAGGGAAAAAGATCAGCCCCAGCATTTT
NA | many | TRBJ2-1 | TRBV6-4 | CASSAPRFSNEQFF | TGTGCCAGCAGTGCCCCCCGGTTTAGCAATGAGCAGTTCTTC
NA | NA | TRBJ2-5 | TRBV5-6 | CASSLASQIGLRQETQYF | TGTGCCAGCAGCTTGGCCTCCCAGATAGGACTGAGGCAAGAGACCCAGTACTTC
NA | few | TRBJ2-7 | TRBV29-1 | CSVEVEGGRSWEQYF | TGCAGCGTTGAGGTCGAGGGAGGCCGATCTTGGGAGCAGTACTTC
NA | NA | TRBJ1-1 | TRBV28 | CASKWPGVHTEAFF | TGTGCCAGCAAATGGCCGGGGGTGCACACTGAAGCTTTCTTT
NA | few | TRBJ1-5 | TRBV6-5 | CASSYSVKNQPQHF | TGTGCCAGCAGTTACTCGGTAAAGAATCAGCCCCAGCATTTT
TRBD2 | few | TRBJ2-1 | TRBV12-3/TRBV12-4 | CASSWVLYSGSYSYNEQFF | TGTGCCAGCAGTTGGGTTTTATACAGCGGGAGTTACTCCTACAATGAGCAGTTCTTC
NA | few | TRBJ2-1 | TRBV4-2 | CASSQERDTSYNEQFF | TGTGCCAGCAGCCAAGAGCGGGACACCTCCTACAATGAGCAGTTCTTC
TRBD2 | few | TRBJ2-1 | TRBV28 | CASSPSTSGSRWEQFF | TGTGCCAGCAGTCCTTCGACTAGCGGGAGTCGTTGGGAGCAGTTCTTC
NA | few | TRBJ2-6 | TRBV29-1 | CSVEDWTVGANVLTF | TGCAGCGTTGAAGATTGGACAGTCGGGGCCAACGTCCTGACTTTC
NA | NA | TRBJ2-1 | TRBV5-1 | CASSLISLNEQFF | TGCGCCAGCAGCTTGATTTCCCTGAATGAGCAGTTCTTC
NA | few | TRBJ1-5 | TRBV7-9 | CASSLEGDGNQPQHF | TGTGCCAGCAGCTTAGAGGGAGACGGCAATCAGCCCCAGCATTTT
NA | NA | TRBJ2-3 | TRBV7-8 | CASSLGVTTDTQYF | TGTGCCAGCAGCCTAGGGGTTACCACAGATACGCAGTATTTT
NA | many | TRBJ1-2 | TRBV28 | CASTSPEEVGGYTF | TGTGCCAGCACCTCCCCGGAGGAGGTCGGTGGCTACACCTTC
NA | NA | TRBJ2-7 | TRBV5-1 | CASSDNNHEQYF | TGCGCCAGCAGCGACAACAACCACGAGCAGTACTTC
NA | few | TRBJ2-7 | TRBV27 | CATMAGRSYEQYF | TGTGCCACTATGGCAGGGAGATCCTACGAGCAGTACTTC
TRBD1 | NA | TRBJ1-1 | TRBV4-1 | CASSHKQGFTEAFF | TGCGCCAGCAGCCACAAACAGGGGTTCACTGAAGCTTTCTTT
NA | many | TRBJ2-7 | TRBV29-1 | CSVETGNSYEQYF | TGCAGCGTTGAAACAGGCAACTCCTACGAGCAGTACTTC
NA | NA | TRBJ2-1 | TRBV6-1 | CASFLRIPAGLWDNEQFF | TGTGCCAGTTTCCTAAGGATCCCAGCGGGCCTATGGGACAATGAGCAGTTCTTC
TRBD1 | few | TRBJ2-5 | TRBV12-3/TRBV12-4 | CASSFRGPQTQYF | TGTGCCAGCAGTTTCAGGGGGCCACAGACCCAGTACTTC